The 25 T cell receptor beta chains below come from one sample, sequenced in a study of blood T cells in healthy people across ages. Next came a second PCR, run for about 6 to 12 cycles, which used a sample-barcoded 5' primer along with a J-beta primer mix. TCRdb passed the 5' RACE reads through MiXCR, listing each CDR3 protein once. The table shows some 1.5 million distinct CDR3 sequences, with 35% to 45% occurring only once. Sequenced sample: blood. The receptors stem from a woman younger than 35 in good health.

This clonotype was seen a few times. The CDR3 region has the DNA TGCGCCAGCAGCCAACCCACCGGCTCCTACAATGAGCAGTTCTTC. It encodes CASSQPTGSYNEQFF. This chain links TRBV4-1 with TRBJ2-1; D not resolved. The CDR3 loop spans 15 amino acids. V lost 2 bases, J lost 0 bases, and 8 bases lay in between. CDR1 and CDR2 (germline): MGHRA, YSYEKL.

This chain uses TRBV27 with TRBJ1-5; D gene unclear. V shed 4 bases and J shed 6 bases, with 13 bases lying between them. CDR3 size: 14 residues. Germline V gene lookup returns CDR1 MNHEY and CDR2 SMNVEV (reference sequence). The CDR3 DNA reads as TGTGCCAGCAGTTACCGGGGAGGGTCTCAGCCCCAGCATTTT. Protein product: CASSYRGGSQPQHF.

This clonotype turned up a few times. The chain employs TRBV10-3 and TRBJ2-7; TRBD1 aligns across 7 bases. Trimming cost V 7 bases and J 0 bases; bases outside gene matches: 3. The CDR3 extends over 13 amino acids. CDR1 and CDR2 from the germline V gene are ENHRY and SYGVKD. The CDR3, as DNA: TGTGCCATCAACACAGGGGCCTCCTACGAGCAGTACTTC. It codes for CAINTGASYEQYF.

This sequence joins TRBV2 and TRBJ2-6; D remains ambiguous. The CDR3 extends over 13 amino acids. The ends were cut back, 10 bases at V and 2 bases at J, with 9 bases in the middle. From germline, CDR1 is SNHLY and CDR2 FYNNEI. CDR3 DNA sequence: TGTGCCATACGTCCGGCTGGGGCCAACGTCCTGACTTTC. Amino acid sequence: CAIRPAGANVLTF.

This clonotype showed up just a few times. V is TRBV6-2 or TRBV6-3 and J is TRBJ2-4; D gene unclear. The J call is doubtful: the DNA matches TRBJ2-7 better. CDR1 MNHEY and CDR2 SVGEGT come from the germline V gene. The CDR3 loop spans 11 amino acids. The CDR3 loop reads CASGRFYEQYF. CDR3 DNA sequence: TGTGCCAGCGGCCGGTTCTACGAGCAGTACTTC.

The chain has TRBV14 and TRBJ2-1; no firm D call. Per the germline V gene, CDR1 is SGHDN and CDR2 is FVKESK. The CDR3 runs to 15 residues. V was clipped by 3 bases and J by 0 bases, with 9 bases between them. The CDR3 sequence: CASSQGGISYNEQFF. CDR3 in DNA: TGTGCCAGCAGCCAGGGCGGAATCTCCTACAATGAGCAGTTCTTC.

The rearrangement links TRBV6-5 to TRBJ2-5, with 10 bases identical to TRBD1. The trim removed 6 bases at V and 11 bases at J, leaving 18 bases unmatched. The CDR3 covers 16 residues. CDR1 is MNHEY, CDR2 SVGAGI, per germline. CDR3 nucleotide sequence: TGTGCCAGCAGAAAAACCCGGGGACAGGGGCCAGGGGAGCAGTACTTC. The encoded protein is CASRKTRGQGPGEQYF.

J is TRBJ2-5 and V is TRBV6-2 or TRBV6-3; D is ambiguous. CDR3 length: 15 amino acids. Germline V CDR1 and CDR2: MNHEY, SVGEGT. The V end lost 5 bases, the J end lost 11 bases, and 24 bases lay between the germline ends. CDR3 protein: CASSVQGGPSNEQYF. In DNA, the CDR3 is TGTGCCAGCAGTGTCCAAGGCGGCCCGTCCAATGAGCAGTACTTC.

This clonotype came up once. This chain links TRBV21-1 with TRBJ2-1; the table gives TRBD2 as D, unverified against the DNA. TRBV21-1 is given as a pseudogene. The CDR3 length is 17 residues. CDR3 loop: CASSKSVVAGEWNEQFF. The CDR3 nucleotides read TGTGCCAGCAGCAAGTCGGTAGTCGCGGGAGAGTGGAATGAGCAGTTCTTC.

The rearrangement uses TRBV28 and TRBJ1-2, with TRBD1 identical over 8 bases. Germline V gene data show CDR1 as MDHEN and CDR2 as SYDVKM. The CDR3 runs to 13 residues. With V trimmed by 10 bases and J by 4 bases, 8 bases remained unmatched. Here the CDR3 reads CATMETGAYGYTF. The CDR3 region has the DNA TGTGCCACCATGGAGACAGGGGCCTATGGCTACACCTTC.

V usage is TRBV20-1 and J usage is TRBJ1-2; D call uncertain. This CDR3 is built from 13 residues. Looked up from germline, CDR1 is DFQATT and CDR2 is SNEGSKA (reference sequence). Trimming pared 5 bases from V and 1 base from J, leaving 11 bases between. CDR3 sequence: CSAPLTSNYGYTF. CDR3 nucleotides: TGCAGTGCTCCCCTGACTAGTAACTATGGCTACACCTTC.

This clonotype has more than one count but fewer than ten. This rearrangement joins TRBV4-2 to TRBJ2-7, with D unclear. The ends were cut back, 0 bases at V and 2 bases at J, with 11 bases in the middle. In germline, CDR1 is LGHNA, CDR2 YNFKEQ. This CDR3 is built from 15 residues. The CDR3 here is CASSQDTNSAYEQYF. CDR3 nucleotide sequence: TGTGCCAGCAGCCAAGATACGAACTCTGCCTACGAGCAGTACTTC.

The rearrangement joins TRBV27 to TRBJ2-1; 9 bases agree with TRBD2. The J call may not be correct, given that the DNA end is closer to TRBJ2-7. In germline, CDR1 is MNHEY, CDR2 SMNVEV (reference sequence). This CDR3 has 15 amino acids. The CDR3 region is CASSFGGRAYNEQYF. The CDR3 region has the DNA TGTGCCAGCAGTTTTGGCGGGAGGGCCTACAATGAGCAGTACTTC.

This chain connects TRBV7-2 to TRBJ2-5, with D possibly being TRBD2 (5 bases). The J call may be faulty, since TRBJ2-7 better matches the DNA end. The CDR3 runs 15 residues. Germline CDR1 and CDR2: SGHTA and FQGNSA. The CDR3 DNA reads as TGTGCCAGCCTTAATCCCGGGCTTGGACTGAGCGAGCAGTACTTC. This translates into CASLNPGLGLSEQYF.

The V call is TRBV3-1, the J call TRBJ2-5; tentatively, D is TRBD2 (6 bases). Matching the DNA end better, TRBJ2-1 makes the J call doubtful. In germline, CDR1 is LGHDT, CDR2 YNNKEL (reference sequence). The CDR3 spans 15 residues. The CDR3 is CASSLTRELQETQFF. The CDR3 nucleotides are TGTGCCAGCAGCCTGACTAGGGAACTTCAAGAGACCCAGTTCTTC.

The CDR3 here is CASSIVWLARVNEQFF. CDR3 nucleotide sequence: TGTGCCAGTAGTATAGTGTGGCTAGCGCGGGTCAATGAGCAGTTCTTC. The gene calls are TRBV19 and TRBJ2-1, with a possible D match to TRBD2 (6 bases). CDR3 length equals 16 residues. CDR1 LNHDA and CDR2 SQIVND come from the germline V gene (reference sequence). Trimming cost V 1 base and J 6 bases, with 16 bases left between them.

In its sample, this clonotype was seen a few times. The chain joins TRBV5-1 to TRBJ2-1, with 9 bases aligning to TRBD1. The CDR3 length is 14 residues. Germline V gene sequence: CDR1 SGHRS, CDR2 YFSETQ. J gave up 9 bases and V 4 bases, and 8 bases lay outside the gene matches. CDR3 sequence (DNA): TGCGCCAGCAGCGTACAGGGGGCGCAAGGTGAGCAGTTCTTC. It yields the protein CASSVQGAQGEQFF.

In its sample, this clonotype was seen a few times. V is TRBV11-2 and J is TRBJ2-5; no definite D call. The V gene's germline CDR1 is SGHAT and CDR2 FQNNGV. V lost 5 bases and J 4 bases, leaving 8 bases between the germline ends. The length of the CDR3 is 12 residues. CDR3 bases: TGTGCCAGCAGCACCAACTTAGAGACCCAGTACTTC. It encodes CASSTNLETQYF. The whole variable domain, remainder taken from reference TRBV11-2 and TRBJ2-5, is EAGVAQSPRYKIIEKRQSVAFWCNPISGHATLYWYQQILGQGPKLLIQFQNNGVVDDSQLPKDRFSAERLKGVDSTLKIQPAKLEDSAVYLCASSTNLETQYFGPGTRLLVL.

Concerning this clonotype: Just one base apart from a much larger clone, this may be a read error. The CDR3 here is CATRDRTQETQFF. DNA for the CDR3: TGTGCCACCAGGGACAGGACCCAAGAGACCCAGTTCTTC. This chain connects TRBV24-1 to TRBJ2-1; 7 bases align to TRBD1. V lost 7 bases, J lost 13 bases, and 12 bases stayed unmatched. The CDR3 runs to 13 residues. Germline assignment: CDR1 KGHDR and CDR2 SFDVKD.

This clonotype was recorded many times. The CDR3 is CSARDYGLAGDNNEQFF. In DNA form, the CDR3 reads TGCAGTGCTAGAGATTACGGACTAGCGGGGGACAACAATGAGCAGTTCTTC. The V gene is TRBV20-1, the J gene TRBJ2-1; 13 nucleotides match TRBD2. V lost 0 bases and J lost 5; bases outside the gene matches: 7. The germline gives CDR1 DFQATT, CDR2 SNEGSKA (reference sequence). The CDR3 extends over 17 amino acids.

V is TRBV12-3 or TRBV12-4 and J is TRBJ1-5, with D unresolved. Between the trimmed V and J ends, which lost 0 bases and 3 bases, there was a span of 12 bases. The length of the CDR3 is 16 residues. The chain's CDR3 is CASSLARIRDNQPQHF. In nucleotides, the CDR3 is TGTGCCAGCAGTTTAGCGCGAATCCGGGACAATCAGCCCCAGCATTTT.

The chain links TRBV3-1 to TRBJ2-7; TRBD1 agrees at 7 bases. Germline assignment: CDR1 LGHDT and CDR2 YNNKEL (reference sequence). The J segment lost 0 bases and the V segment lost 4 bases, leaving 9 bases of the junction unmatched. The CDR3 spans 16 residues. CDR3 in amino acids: CASSPFRGTVSYEQYF. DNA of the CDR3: TGTGCCAGCAGCCCCTTTAGGGGGACAGTCTCCTACGAGCAGTACTTC.

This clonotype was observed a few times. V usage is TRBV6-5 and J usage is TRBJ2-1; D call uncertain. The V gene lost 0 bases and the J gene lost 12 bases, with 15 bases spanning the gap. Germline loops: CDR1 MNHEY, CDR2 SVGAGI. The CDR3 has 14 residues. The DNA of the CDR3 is TGTGCCAGCAGTTACTCCCTGGCCTGGAACGGGCAGTTCTTC. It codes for CASSYSLAWNGQFF.

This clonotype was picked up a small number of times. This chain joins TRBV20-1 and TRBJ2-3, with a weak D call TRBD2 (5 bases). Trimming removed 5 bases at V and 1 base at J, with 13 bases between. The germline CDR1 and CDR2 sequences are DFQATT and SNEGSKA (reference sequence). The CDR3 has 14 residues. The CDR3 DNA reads TGCAGTGCTCTCTTCCCGCGGGGCACAGATACGCAGTATTTT. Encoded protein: CSALFPRGTDTQYF.

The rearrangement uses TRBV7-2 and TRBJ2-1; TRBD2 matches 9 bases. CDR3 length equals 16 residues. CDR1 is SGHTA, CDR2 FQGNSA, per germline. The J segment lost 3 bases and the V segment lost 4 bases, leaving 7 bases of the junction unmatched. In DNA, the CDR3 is TGTGCCAGCAGCTCCATAGCGGGGGCCCTCTACAATGAGCAGTTCTTC. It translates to CASSSIAGALYNEQFF.